The sequence of this T cell receptor (beta chain) was determined in a study of shared clonotypes between healthy human individuals. The germline gives CDR1 MDHEN, CDR2 SYDVKM. Between the trimmed V and J ends, which lost 6 bases and 6 bases, there was a span of 18 bases. The CDR3 runs 15 residues. Concerning this clone: The antigen is unknown.

Only in-frame clones appear in the TCRdb table, and some are missing; sequencing was by immunoSEQ multiplex PCR. The data show hundreds of thousands of clones, 95% to 97% seen once. Findings and caveats of the study: Despite large depth, sorted-subset datasets appeared incompletely sequenced.

Cells designated naive CD8 were CD45RO-negative and were positively selected for CCR7, with terminally differentiated effector memory CD45RA+ cells excluded. Sequencing was done on a sample of naive CD8+ T cells sorted from blood. This TCR was sampled from a woman aged 25 to 39 in good health. The chain links TRBV28 to TRBJ1-5; D might be TRBD1 (6 bases). The CDR3 region has the DNA TGTGCCAGCAGGTGGGAGGGGGGCGAAGGTCAGCCCCAGCATTTT. Translation gives CASRWEGGEGQPQHF. The full variable domain, rest sourced from reference TRBV28 and TRBJ1-5, is DVKVTQSSRYLVKRTGEKVFLECVQDMDHENMFWYRQDPGLGLRLIYFSYDVKMKEKGDIPEGYSVSREKKERFSLILESASTNQTSMYLCASRWEGGEGQPQHFGDGTRLSIL.